This T cell receptor beta chain was identified during a study of T cells in Graves' hyperthyroidism and ophthalmopathy. RNA transcripts served as the template for amplifying TCR beta CDR3 regions. The HTBI primer set served for first-round RT-PCR of the TCR CDR3. TCRdb re-called the multiplex PCR reads with MiXCR, one entry per CDR3 protein. Of more than 500,000 distinct CDR3 sequences in the sample, 12% to 15% are singletons; the top ten hold about 15%. This clonotype was picked up a small number of times. Germline is not matched at one junction end, which may reflect a read error. Germline assignment: CDR1 GTSNPN and CDR2 SVGIG (reference sequence). This CDR3 is built from 13 residues.

The sequenced sample consisted of blood. This sequence originates from a woman in her 40s with Graves' hyperthyroidism. The chain carries TRBV30 and TRBJ1-1, with D perhaps matching TRBD1 (5 bases). The DNA for the CDR3 is TGTGCCAGGAGTCAGGGAAGGCTCACTGAAGCTTTCTTT. Translating gives CARSQGRLTEAFF.